This T cell receptor beta chain was identified in a study of shared clonotypes between healthy human individuals. Study results and limitations: The generation probabilities recorded for non-shared clonotypes fell below those of clonotypes shared by all four donors.

V was pared by 0 bases and J by 6 bases, with 12 bases of the junction left unmatched. The CDR3 contains 17 residues. Germline assignment: CDR1 MGHRA and CDR2 YSYEKL. With respect to this clone: Its cognate antigen is unknown.

Deep-level running was used for the assay. Generated by immunoSEQ multiplex PCR, the TCRdb table keeps only in-frame clones and is missing some. The sample contains 850,000 to 1,200,000 clones, more than 60% of which appear only once. This TCR came from a man aged 18 to 30 in good health. This sequence joins TRBV4-1 and TRBJ2-5; 8 bases line up with TRBD2. What was sequenced was memory CD4+ T cells sorted from blood. Subset indicated: CD45RA-negative fraction. Here the CDR3 reads CASSQDFGGGSMKTQYF. DNA for the CDR3: TGCGCCAGCAGCCAAGATTTTGGCGGGGGGTCCATGAAGACCCAGTACTTC.